The 8 T cell receptor beta chains given below trace back to one sample, sequenced in a study of blood T cells in healthy people across ages. Primed by a sample-barcoded 5' primer and a J-beta primer mix, a second PCR proceeded for about 6 to 12 cycles. TCRdb re-called the 5' RACE reads through MiXCR, storing one row per CDR3 protein. The sample contains fewer than 1.5 million distinct CDR3 sequences, approximately 40% of which appear only once. Material for sequencing was blood. The receptors come from a woman between 18 and 29 years old in good health.

Worth noting for this clonotype: This clone may be a read error of a much larger clone one base away. The V call is TRBV4-2, the J call TRBJ2-1; D is undetermined. This CDR3 has 13 amino acids. From germline, CDR1 is LGHNA and CDR2 YNFKEQ. CDR3 loop: CAGSHVAYPEQFF. CDR3 DNA: TGTGCCGGCAGCCATGTAGCTTATCCTGAGCAGTTCTTC.

The rearrangement uses TRBV25-1 and TRBJ1-2; D gene uncertain. From germline, CDR1 is MGHDK and CDR2 SYGVNS. This CDR3 spans 13 amino acids. V shed 2 bases and J shed 8 bases, with 12 bases lying between them. The CDR3 protein is CASSEAGSRGYTF. As DNA, the CDR3 is TGTGCCAGCAGTGAAGCGGGCTCGAGGGGCTACACCTTC.

This clonotype was seen more than once but under ten times. Its ends do not fully match the called genes, so a read error is possible. The rearrangement links TRBV12-3 or TRBV12-4 to TRBJ2-3, with 9 bases aligning to TRBD2. This CDR3 is built from 15 residues. CDR3 protein: CASSIAGVSTDTQYF. The CDR3 DNA sequence: TGTGCCAGCAGTATAGCGGGGGTTAGCACAGATACGCAGTATTTT.

The chain is built from TRBV30 and TRBJ2-1; TRBD2 agrees at 10 bases. V was pared by 6 bases and J by 7 bases, with 12 bases of the junction left unmatched. The CDR3 runs 15 residues. Germline CDR1 is GTSNPN and CDR2 is SVGIG (reference sequence). Written as DNA, the CDR3 is TGTGCCTGCTTAGATGCGGGACTAGCGCCTAATGAGCAGTTCTTC. The encoded protein is CACLDAGLAPNEQFF.

The V call is TRBV18, the J call TRBJ2-5, with D hard to call. The closer fit of TRBJ2-7 to the DNA end suggests the J call may be wrong. CDR1 is KGHSH, CDR2 LQKENI, per germline. The CDR3 has 16 amino acids. The CDR3 loop is CASSPPVGGGTYEQYF. Written as DNA, the CDR3 is TGTGCCAGCTCACCACCGGTAGGTGGCGGAACCTACGAGCAGTACTTC.

This clonotype came up many times. This chain uses TRBV7-9 with TRBJ1-2; no reliable D call. Trimming took off 10 bases at V and 4 bases at J, with 13 bases between the two ends. This CDR3 is built from 12 residues. CDR1 is SEHNR and CDR2 is FQNEAQ in the germline V gene (reference sequence). The CDR3 protein is CATAEIPYGYTF. The CDR3 DNA is TGTGCCACCGCGGAAATCCCCTATGGCTACACCTTC.

The J gene is TRBJ1-1, the V gene TRBV20-1; a possible D gene is TRBD1 (6 bases). V shed 2 bases and J shed 9 bases, with 13 bases lying between them. The CDR3 covers 12 residues. Germline-derived CDR1 and CDR2 are DFQATT and SNEGSKA (reference sequence). CDR3: CSARNGGAQAFF. Written as DNA, the CDR3 is TGCAGTGCTAGAAATGGGGGGGCGCAAGCTTTCTTT.

The genes are TRBV4-1 and TRBJ1-2; weak D call: TRBD1 (6 bases). Germline loops: CDR1 MGHRA, CDR2 YSYEKL. V lost 10 bases and J 3 bases, leaving 12 bases between the germline ends. The CDR3 is made up of 12 amino acids. The CDR3 sequence: CAIQGEDYGYTF. The CDR3, as DNA: TGCGCCATACAGGGAGAGGACTATGGCTACACCTTC.